These 30 T cell receptor beta chains were all obtained from the same sample, sequenced in a study of blood T cell repertoires in COVID-19. Here immunoSEQ multiplex PCR was the method, and the copy in TCRdb shows in-frame clones only, minus some. The sample has 250,000 to 300,000 clones, around 87% seen once. Sequencing input: peripheral blood. The source is a middle-aged woman who had recovered from COVID-19.

V is TRBV5-4 and J is TRBJ2-2; a weak D match, TRBD2 (7 bases). The CDR3 sequence is 16 residues long. The ends were cut back, 4 bases at V and 1 base at J, with 14 bases in the middle. Germline V gene lookup returns CDR1 SGHNT and CDR2 YYREEE (reference sequence). The CDR3 DNA sequence: TGTGCCAGCAGCATCACAGGGAGGGGGAACACCGGGGAGCTGTTTTTT. This sequence encodes CASSITGRGNTGELFF.

The chain couples TRBV9 to TRBJ1-3; a weak D match, TRBD1 (5 bases). The CDR3 runs to 14 residues. Germline assignment: CDR1 SGDLS and CDR2 YYNGEE. The germline V and J ends were trimmed by 0 bases and 2 bases, with 6 bases remaining between them. The CDR3 sequence is CASSVDRTGNTIYF. The CDR3 nucleotides are TGTGCCAGCAGCGTAGACAGGACTGGAAACACCATATATTTT.

The chain is built from TRBV9 and TRBJ1-2; no reliable D call. Deletions cut 3 bases from V and 5 bases from J, with 8 bases between. CDR1 SGDLS and CDR2 YYNGEE come from the germline V gene. The CDR3 extends over 12 amino acids. CDR3 amino acids: CASSGPGYGYTF. DNA of the CDR3: TGTGCCAGCAGCGGACCGGGTTATGGCTACACCTTC.

The chain is built from TRBV18 and TRBJ1-1; TRBD1 matches 9 bases. The CDR3 runs 15 residues. Germline CDR1 KGHSH, CDR2 LQKENI. V shed 5 bases and J 4 bases; nucleotides not matched to a gene: 8. CDR3 in amino acids: CASSVTGGSVTEAFF. The DNA of the CDR3 is TGTGCCAGCTCAGTTACAGGGGGCAGTGTCACTGAAGCTTTCTTT.

This clone has a single count. The chain has TRBV3-1 (or the pseudogene TRBV3-2) and TRBJ1-2; perhaps TRBD1 as D (6 bases). Between the trimmed V and J ends, which lost 1 base and 4 bases, there was a span of 13 bases. CDR3 size: 15 residues. From germline, CDR1 is LGHDT and CDR2 YNNKEL (reference sequence). The CDR3 loop reads CASSQGGPTGYGYTF. CDR3 sequence (DNA): TGTGCCAGCAGCCAAGGGGGCCCGACAGGCTATGGCTACACCTTC.

The rearrangement uses TRBV3-1 (or the pseudogene TRBV3-2) and TRBJ1-6, with 9 bases matching TRBD1. The CDR3 covers 15 residues. J was trimmed by 9 bases and V by 4 bases; bases with no gene match: 7. The germline gives CDR1 LGHDT, CDR2 YNNKEL (reference sequence). The CDR3 bases are TGTGCCAGCAGCCCGCGCACAGGGGGCGGTTCACCCCTCCACTTT. Its protein product is CASSPRTGGGSPLHF.

This clone was found a few times. The rearrangement links TRBV13 to TRBJ1-6, with unresolved D. The CDR3 spans 13 residues. Trimming took off 6 bases at V and 5 bases at J, with 8 bases between the two ends. Germline CDR1 and CDR2: PRHDT and FYEKMQ (reference sequence). CDR3 amino acids: CASRHYDNSPLHF. As DNA, the CDR3 is TGTGCCAGCAGACATTACGATAATTCACCCCTCCACTTT.

The chain carries TRBV3-1 (or the pseudogene TRBV3-2) and TRBJ2-7; TRBD2 might be the D (5 bases). V dropped 6 bases and J dropped 3 bases, with 15 bases sitting between them. Germline CDR1 is LGHDT and CDR2 is YNNKEL (reference sequence). The CDR3 sequence is 14 residues long. The CDR3 region has the DNA TGTGCCAGCAGACGCTCGGACGGGGACTACGAGCAGTACTTC. Translation: CASRRSDGDYEQYF.

The rearrangement links TRBV19 to TRBJ2-5, with 10 bases identical to TRBD1. This CDR3 has 14 amino acids. V shed 10 bases, J shed 6 bases, and the junction held 11 bases outside the gene matches. Germline V lookup: CDR1 LNHDA, CDR2 SQIVND (reference sequence). CDR3 protein: CATGPTGGGQTQYF. The CDR3, as DNA: TGTGCCACGGGGCCGACAGGGGGCGGTCAGACCCAGTACTTC.

Points on this clone: The junction and the germline gene differ at one end; a read error may be behind it. The chain carries TRBV11-2 and TRBJ1-3; D call uncertain. The germline V gene encodes CDR1 SGHAT and CDR2 FQNNGV. The CDR3 is 14 amino acids. The CDR3: CAGSPTAGGNTIYF. CDR3 coding DNA: TGTGCCGGCAGCCCTACTGCGGGAGGAAACACCATATATTTT.

V usage is TRBV11-3 and J usage is TRBJ1-5; 8 bases line up with TRBD1. The CDR3 extends over 16 amino acids. Looked up from germline, CDR1 is SGHNT and CDR2 is YENEEA. After removal of 3 bases from V and 7 bases from J, the junction contained 11 bases not matched to a gene. CDR3 DNA sequence: TGTGCCAGCAGCTTCAGGACAGGGTATTTGAGGCAGCCCCAGCATTTT. Residues: CASSFRTGYLRQPQHF.

The V and J genes are TRBV5-1 and TRBJ1-4; maybe TRBD1 (5 bases). Germline lookup yields CDR1 SGHRS and CDR2 YFSETQ. The V end was cut by 2 bases, the J end by 4 bases, with 15 bases between. The CDR3 length is 16 residues. The DNA for the CDR3 is TGCGCCAGCAGCTTTCAAGGGGTCGGACGTAATGAAAAACTGTTTTTT. It translates to CASSFQGVGRNEKLFF.

The chain employs TRBV6-5 and TRBJ2-5; 7 nucleotides agree with TRBD2. Per germline, CDR1 MNHEY and CDR2 SVGAGI. V dropped 10 bases and J dropped 4; count of bases not matched to a gene: 6. This CDR3 has 12 residues. The CDR3, as DNA: TGTGCCATCGGGACTATAGGAGAGACCCAGTACTTC. As protein: CAIGTIGETQYF.

The chain links TRBV7-9 to TRBJ1-1, with a tentative D call TRBD1 (5 bases). Deletions cut 8 bases from V and 1 base from J, with 14 bases between. The CDR3 consists of 14 residues. Germline CDR1 reads SEHNR; CDR2 reads FQNEAQ (reference sequence). CDR3 loop: CASFRQGPNTEAFF. The CDR3 DNA sequence: TGTGCCAGCTTTCGGCAGGGCCCGAACACTGAAGCTTTCTTT.

The chain uses TRBV2 and TRBJ1-1; 7 bases map to TRBD1. CDR1 and CDR2 (germline): SNHLY, FYNNEI. The CDR3 is 14 residues long. With 7 bases clipped from V and 0 bases from J, the junction kept 5 bases outside the gene matches. The CDR3 region is CASKGAEMNTEAFF. The CDR3 DNA is TGTGCCAGCAAGGGGGCAGAAATGAACACTGAAGCTTTCTTT. The entire variable domain, with the rest obtained from reference TRBV2 and TRBJ1-1, is as follows: EPEVTQTPSHQVTQMGQEVILRCVPISNHLYFYWYRQILGQKVEFLVSFYNNEISEKSEIFDDQFSVERPDGSNFTLKIRSTKLEDSAMYFCASKGAEMNTEAFFGQGTRLTVV.

J is TRBJ2-7 and V is TRBV2, with 7 nucleotides matching TRBD1. V lost 4 bases and J lost 4; bases outside the gene matches: 1. Germline V lookup: CDR1 SNHLY, CDR2 FYNNEI. This CDR3 is 12 amino acids long. Here the CDR3 DNA reads TGTGCCAGCAGTGGACAGGGTTACGAGCAGTACTTC. Translating it yields CASSGQGYEQYF.

The V and J genes are TRBV7-3 and TRBJ1-1, with TRBD1 matching over 8 bases. The germline V gene has CDR1 SGHTA and CDR2 FQGTGA. The CDR3 is 16 residues long. V gave up 4 bases and J gave up 7 bases; unmatched junction bases: 14. The DNA for the CDR3 is TGTGCCAGCAGCTCCAGGGGGCTAGACCATGGGGGTGAAGCTTTCTTT. This gives the protein CASSSRGLDHGGEAFF.

The J gene is TRBJ2-3, the V gene TRBV9, with 9 bases lining up with TRBD2. V was pared by 4 bases and J by 6 bases, with 15 bases of the junction left unmatched. Germline-derived CDR1 and CDR2 are SGDLS and YYNGEE. This CDR3 is built from 17 residues. In nucleotides, the CDR3 is TGTGCCAGCAGCTCACCCCGAGCCGCGGGGGGGGCGGATACGCAGTATTTT. Translating gives CASSSPRAAGGADTQYF. The whole variable domain, remainder taken from reference TRBV9 and TRBJ2-3, is DSGVTQTPKHLITATGQRVTLRCSPRSGDLSVYWYQQSLDQGLQFLIQYYNGEERAKGNILERFSAQQFPDLHSELNLSSLELGDSALYFCASSSPRAAGGADTQYFGPGTRLTVL.

V and J are TRBV30 and TRBJ1-6; D is uncertain. Germline V CDR1 and CDR2: GTSNPN, SVGIG (reference sequence). The CDR3 is made up of 14 amino acids. V dropped 2 bases and J dropped 4 bases, with 9 bases sitting between them. CDR3: CAWSPRRYNSPLHF. In DNA form, the CDR3 reads TGTGCCTGGAGTCCCCGCAGGTATAATTCACCCCTCCACTTT.

As concerns this clone: In the same sample, other DNA sequences code for this CDR3. The CDR3: CASSPGGDYGYTF. CDR3 DNA: TGTGCCAGCTCACCAGGAGGAGACTATGGCTACACCTTC. The V and J genes are TRBV18 and TRBJ1-2; the D is unclear. In germline, CDR1 is KGHSH, CDR2 LQKENI. V lost 2 bases, J lost 3 bases, and 7 bases lay in between. The CDR3 length is 13 residues.

This clone has a handful of counts. The chain uses TRBV6-5 and TRBJ2-7; possible D gene TRBD1, 5 bases. There are 12 residues in the CDR3. Germline V lookup: CDR1 MNHEY, CDR2 SVGAGI. V dropped 8 bases and J dropped 2 bases, with 10 bases sitting between them. CDR3 amino acids: CASSKGTYEQYF. The CDR3 DNA reads TGTGCCAGCTCTAAGGGGACCTACGAGCAGTACTTC.

This clone has only one observation. The chain is built from TRBV5-1 and TRBJ2-7; TRBD1 matches 8 bases. In germline, CDR1 is SGHRS, CDR2 YFSETQ. Losses at the gene ends were 1 base for V and 3 bases for J; bases not matched to a gene: 6. CDR3 length equals 15 residues. CDR3 nucleotide sequence: TGCGCCAGCAGCTTGTCTCAGGGGGCGATCTACGAGCAGTACTTC. Encoded protein: CASSLSQGAIYEQYF.

The CDR3, as DNA: TGTGCCAGCAGCGGCGGAAGAACCGGGGAGCTGTTTTTT. It is translated as CASSGGRTGELFF. The chain combines TRBV9 with TRBJ2-2; no clear D gene. This CDR3 spans 13 amino acids. CDR1 SGDLS and CDR2 YYNGEE come from the germline V gene. V was pared by 3 bases and J by 5 bases, with 8 bases between.

The genes are TRBV4-1 and TRBJ1-3; D is possibly TRBD1 (5 bases). CDR1 and CDR2 from the germline V gene are MGHRA and YSYEKL. V was cut by 4 bases and J by 4 bases, with 14 bases left in between. The CDR3 length is 15 residues. For the CDR3, the DNA is TGCGCCAGCAGCCTCAGAGGTGGGGCCGGAAACACCATATATTTT. It specifies CASSLRGGAGNTIYF.

The chain employs TRBV10-3 and TRBJ2-7, with D uncertain. The CDR3 totals 13 residues. The germline gives CDR1 ENHRY, CDR2 SYGVKD. V was cut by 2 bases and J by 6 bases, with 11 bases left in between. In DNA, the CDR3 is TGTGCCATCAGTGAGCGTTCAGGTCCCGAGCAGTACTTC. Translated, it gives CAISERSGPEQYF.

This chain links TRBV7-9 with TRBJ2-1; D is perhaps TRBD2 (5 bases). The CDR3 totals 15 residues. Germline CDR1 SEHNR, CDR2 FQNEAQ (reference sequence). V lost 2 bases to trimming and J lost 0 bases, with 8 bases between them. The CDR3 sequence is CASSLLGSSYNEQFF. Here the CDR3 DNA reads TGTGCCAGCAGCTTACTGGGGAGCTCCTACAATGAGCAGTTCTTC.

V is TRBV7-9 and J is TRBJ1-2; D is undetermined. This CDR3 has 13 amino acids. CDR1 is SEHNR, CDR2 FQNEAQ, per germline (reference sequence). V dropped 8 bases and J dropped 5 bases, with 15 bases sitting between them. In DNA form, the CDR3 reads TGTGCCAGCGGACTTAGGGTTGGGTATGGCTACACCTTC. Translated: CASGLRVGYGYTF.

This chain uses TRBV21-1 with TRBJ1-3. TRBV21-1 is described as a pseudogene. The CDR3 contains 17 residues. The DNA of the CDR3 is TGTGCCAGCAGCAAAGCTAAGGAGGCCCGGACTAGTCACACCATATATTTT. Encoded protein: CASSKAKEARTSHTIYF.

The chain joins TRBV7-8 to TRBJ1-3; D ambiguous. CDR1 is SGHVS and CDR2 is FQNEAQ in the germline V gene. Deletions cut 6 bases from V and 0 bases from J, with 9 bases between. This CDR3 spans 14 amino acids. The CDR3 loop is CASRTDFSGNTIYF. CDR3 in DNA: TGTGCCAGCAGGACCGACTTCTCTGGAAACACCATATATTTT.

V gene TRBV15 combines with J gene TRBJ1-1, with 9 bases matching TRBD1. The V gene's germline CDR1 is LNHNV and CDR2 YYDKDF (reference sequence). V lost 6 bases and J lost 5; bases outside the gene matches: 4. The CDR3 is made up of 13 amino acids. The CDR3 DNA follows: TGTGCCACCAGACAGGGGGCAGGAACTGAAGCTTTCTTT. It specifies CATRQGAGTEAFF.